Each of the 28 T cell receptor beta chains below was sequenced from the same sample in a study of T cells in Graves' hyperthyroidism and ophthalmopathy. Amplification yielded TCR beta CDR3 regions, with RNA transcripts as the source. Initially, a first-round RT-PCR of the TCR CDR3 employed the HTBI primer set. MiXCR, applied by TCRdb to the multiplex PCR reads, yields one record per CDR3 protein. This table has approximately 400,000 distinct CDR3 sequences, around 14% appearing once. The sample consisted of blood. The receptor set was obtained from a woman between 18 and 30 years old with Graves' hyperthyroidism.

In its sample, this clonotype was seen a few times. J is TRBJ2-3 and V is TRBV5-1; a weak D match, TRBD2 (6 bases). CDR1 and CDR2 (germline): SGHRS, YFSETQ. The CDR3 sequence is 15 residues long. V lost 3 bases and J 2 bases, leaving 13 bases between the germline ends. DNA for the CDR3: TGCGCCAGCAGCTATTTAGCGGTGGACACAGATACGCAGTATTTT. Its translation: CASSYLAVDTDTQYF. Full variable domain (outside the CDR3, taken from reference TRBV5-1 and TRBJ2-3): KAGVTQTPRYLIKTRGQQVTLSCSPISGHRSVSWYQQTPGQGLQFLFEYFSETQRNKGNFPGRFSGRQFSNSRSEMNVSTLELGDSALYLCASSYLAVDTDTQYFGPGTRLTVL.

The chain employs TRBV20-1 and TRBJ1-1; weak D call: TRBD1 (5 bases). Germline V gene lookup returns CDR1 DFQATT and CDR2 SNEGSKA (reference sequence). This CDR3 contains 11 residues. Here the CDR3 DNA reads TGCAGCCCTGGGGGGAACACTGAAGCTTTCTTT. As protein: CSPGGNTEAFF.

This clonotype turned up a few times. The chain combines TRBV19 with TRBJ2-1; D remains unclear. Per germline, CDR1 LNHDA and CDR2 SQIVND (reference sequence). There are 11 residues in the CDR3. V dropped 3 bases and J dropped 8 bases, with 5 bases sitting between them. The CDR3 DNA follows: TGTGCCAGTAGTATTGGGCATGAGCAGTTCTTC. Translating gives CASSIGHEQFF.

Ten or more counts support this clonotype. The chain has TRBV6-2 or TRBV6-3 and TRBJ2-7; 11 bases match TRBD2. There are 19 residues in the CDR3. V shed 6 bases, J shed 1 base, and the junction held 17 bases outside the gene matches. In germline, CDR1 is MNHEY, CDR2 SVGEGT. The CDR3 nucleotides read TGTGCCAGCAGCCGAAAGAGTCTAGCGGGGGGCATGAAGTCCTACGAGCAGTACTTC. This gives the protein CASSRKSLAGGMKSYEQYF.

V is TRBV20-1 and J is TRBJ2-7; D gene uncertain. V was cut by 0 bases and J by 2 bases, with 17 bases left in between. Germline V gene sequence: CDR1 DFQATT, CDR2 SNEGSKA (reference sequence). The CDR3 runs to 16 residues. CDR3 DNA sequence: TGCAGTGCTAGAGATAGGGTACAGCTTAACCCCTACGAGCAGTACTTC. Amino acids: CSARDRVQLNPYEQYF.

This clonotype has only a few counts. A read error may explain this, as a much larger clone is one base away. This chain connects TRBV28 to TRBJ1-1; D may be TRBD1 (5 bases). Germline CDR1 is MDHEN and CDR2 is SYDVKM. The CDR3 spans 16 residues. Trimming cost V 3 bases and J 4 bases, with 18 bases left between them. CDR3 amino acids: CASSFRRGRRGTEAFF. The CDR3 DNA follows: TGTGCCAGCAGTTTTCGGCGGGGGAGAAGGGGCACTGAAGCTTTCTTT.

This clonotype was counted ten times or more. The chain combines TRBV2 with TRBJ2-1, with 9 bases aligning to TRBD1. This CDR3 region has 18 residues. V was pared by 1 base and J by 6 bases, with 13 bases of the junction left unmatched. CDR1 SNHLY and CDR2 FYNNEI come from the germline V gene. The CDR3 protein is CASSEETVGTGSLNEQFF. CDR3 nucleotide sequence: TGTGCCAGCAGTGAAGAGACTGTTGGGACAGGGTCCCTCAATGAGCAGTTCTTC.

This clonotype was observed at least ten times. The chain uses TRBV10-1 and TRBJ2-3; D tentatively reads TRBD1 or TRBD2 (5 bases each). The CDR3 is 13 residues long. V lost 4 bases and J 0 bases, leaving 5 bases between the germline ends. Germline V gives CDR1 WNHNN, CDR2 SYGVQD (reference sequence). This chain's CDR3 is CASSGDSTDTQYF. In nucleotides, the CDR3 is TGCGCCAGCAGTGGGGACAGCACAGATACGCAGTATTTT.

This clonotype was observed at least ten times. The chain links TRBV6-2 or TRBV6-3 to TRBJ2-5, with TRBD2 matching 8 bases. Trimming removed 6 bases from V and 5 bases from J; junction bases left unmatched: 14. This CDR3 is built from 16 residues. Per germline, CDR1 MNHEY and CDR2 SVGEGT. Here the CDR3 reads CASSPAAGGKRETQYF. As DNA, the CDR3 is TGTGCCAGCAGCCCCGCGGCGGGGGGAAAAAGGGAGACCCAGTACTTC.

This clonotype has ten or more counts. The chain uses TRBV28 and TRBJ2-7; 9 bases fit TRBD1. Per the germline V gene, CDR1 is MDHEN and CDR2 is SYDVKM. V dropped 6 bases and J dropped 5; count of bases not matched to a gene: 11. This CDR3 spans 15 amino acids. The CDR3 DNA reads as TGTGCCAGCAGACGCCGCTGGGGACAGGGAAACGAGCAGTACTTC. Amino acids: CASRRRWGQGNEQYF.

This clonotype was observed many times. This chain uses TRBV7-3 with TRBJ2-5; D perhaps matches TRBD1 (6 bases). The ends were cut back, 5 bases at V and 7 bases at J, with 14 bases in the middle. The germline CDR1 and CDR2 sequences are SGHTA and FQGTGA. This CDR3 spans 13 amino acids. The CDR3 nucleotides read TGTGCCAGCAGCGTCTCCAGGGGTGCGACCCAGTACTTC. This sequence encodes CASSVSRGATQYF.

In this sample, this clonotype turned up many times. This CDR3 reads CASSLEVAHYEQYF. In nucleotides, the CDR3 is TGTGCCAGCAGCTTAGAGGTAGCCCACTACGAGCAGTACTTC. The chain recombines TRBV7-9 with TRBJ2-7, with no clear D. The CDR3 runs to 14 residues. V was cut by 1 base and J by 3 bases, with 10 bases left in between. CDR1 is SEHNR, CDR2 FQNEAQ, per germline (reference sequence).

This clonotype was recorded a few times. The V gene is TRBV10-3, the J gene TRBJ1-1, with D perhaps matching TRBD1 (5 bases). This CDR3 has 11 residues. With 7 bases removed from V and 7 bases from J, the gap between germline ends came to 10 bases. Germline CDR1 and CDR2: ENHRY and SYGVKD. The CDR3 spells CAITRGGEAFF. The CDR3 nucleotides are TGTGCCATCACCCGGGGGGGTGAAGCTTTCTTT.

This clonotype came up a few times. This chain connects TRBV6-1 to TRBJ1-4; D ambiguous. Trimming shortened V by 5 bases and J by 4 bases, and 8 bases separated the two germline ends. This CDR3 has 13 amino acids. CDR1 and CDR2 (germline): MNHNS, SASEGT. CDR3 DNA: TGTGCCAGCAGTTTGGGTTTTAATGAAAAACTGTTTTTT. Protein: CASSLGFNEKLFF.

V is TRBV20-1 and J is TRBJ2-2, with D possibly being TRBD1 (5 bases). The CDR3 has 18 amino acids. Germline CDR1 is DFQATT and CDR2 is SNEGSKA (reference sequence). Trimming took off 6 bases at V and 0 bases at J, with 23 bases between the two ends. The DNA for the CDR3 is TGCAGTGCCCGACCCCGTGGGGCCCTAAGAACGAACACCGGGGAGCTGTTTTTT. Protein sequence: CSARPRGALRTNTGELFF.

This clonotype showed up many times. The chain has TRBV12-3 or TRBV12-4 and TRBJ1-4; TRBD1 matches at 7 bases. The CDR3 has 14 amino acids. The junction had 7 bases not matched to a gene; V was cut back by 6 bases and J by 6 bases. This CDR3 reads CASRLTGYYEKLFF. In DNA, the CDR3 is TGTGCCAGCAGACTGACAGGGTACTATGAAAAACTGTTTTTT.

There are many counts of this clonotype. The chain carries TRBV12-3 or TRBV12-4 and TRBJ2-1; 9 bases match TRBD2. V lost 6 bases to trimming and J lost 7 bases; unmatched junction nucleotides: 13. The CDR3 sequence is 16 residues long. The CDR3 reads CASRTAGGSPFNEQFF. Here the CDR3 DNA reads TGTGCCAGCAGGACAGCGGGGGGCTCACCTTTTAATGAGCAGTTCTTC.

J is TRBJ2-1 and V is TRBV4-2; 8 nucleotides line up with TRBD2. Germline-derived CDR1 and CDR2 are LGHNA and YNFKEQ. CDR3 length equals 18 residues. V shed 4 bases and J 1 base; nucleotides not matched to a gene: 12. CDR3 sequence: CASSLGTPGGESYNEQFF. The CDR3 region has the DNA TGTGCCAGCAGCCTGGGGACTCCGGGAGGGGAATCCTACAATGAGCAGTTCTTC.

There are many counts of this clonotype. The chain joins TRBV11-2 to TRBJ2-3; 10 positions match TRBD2. V gave up 2 bases and J gave up 5 bases; unmatched junction bases: 7. Looked up from germline, CDR1 is SGHAT and CDR2 is FQNNGV. The CDR3 length is 16 residues. CDR3 in DNA: TGTGCCAGCAGCTTATCGACGGCTAGCGGGAGAGATACGCAGTATTTT. Protein sequence: CASSLSTASGRDTQYF.

Of note for this clonotype: This may arise from a read error, as a much more abundant clone is one base away. This rearrangement joins TRBV12-3 or TRBV12-4 to TRBJ1-2; D call uncertain. This CDR3 has 15 amino acids. The CDR3 region has the DNA TGTGCCAGCGGTTTTTCAGCATCCGGGTCCTATGGCTACACCTTC. Encoded protein: CASGFSASGSYGYTF.

There are many counts of this clonotype. The J gene is TRBJ1-1, the V gene TRBV6-1, with TRBD1 matching over 7 bases. Germline loops: CDR1 MNHNS, CDR2 SASEGT. Germline trimming cut 5 bases from V and 0 bases from J; bases unmatched to any gene: 9. This CDR3 region has 16 residues. This chain's CDR3 is CASSYSQGGMNTEAFF. CDR3 in DNA: TGTGCCAGCAGTTATTCCCAGGGGGGGATGAACACTGAAGCTTTCTTT.

The table lists this clonotype with many counts. V is TRBV6-1 and J is TRBJ1-1, with unresolved D. This CDR3 has 16 amino acids. Germline V gene sequence: CDR1 MNHNS, CDR2 SASEGT. The ends were cut back, 5 bases at V and 0 bases at J, with 16 bases in the middle. The CDR3 spells CASSRTPTRVNTEAFF. The CDR3 nucleotides read TGTGCCAGCAGTAGAACACCTACAAGAGTGAACACTGAAGCTTTCTTT.

At least ten counts were recorded for this clonotype. The genes are TRBV7-9 and TRBJ2-1; 8 bases match TRBD2. After removal of 6 bases from V and 2 bases from J, the junction contained 15 bases not matched to a gene. The CDR3 extends over 18 amino acids. Germline V gene sequence: CDR1 SEHNR, CDR2 FQNEAQ (reference sequence). CDR3 DNA: TGTGCCAGCAGTCTAGGGTCACTAGCGGTTCTTACCTACAATGAGCAGTTCTTC. Protein: CASSLGSLAVLTYNEQFF.

The V gene is TRBV28, the J gene TRBJ1-2; maybe TRBD1 (6 bases). There are 13 residues in the CDR3. Germline CDR1 is MDHEN and CDR2 is SYDVKM. V gave up 4 bases and J gave up 3 bases, with 9 bases separating them. The CDR3 loop is CASSSPGDYGYTF. The CDR3 DNA sequence: TGTGCCAGCAGTTCCCCAGGGGACTATGGCTACACCTTC.

This clonotype came up many times. V is TRBV7-2 and J is TRBJ2-1; 8 positions match TRBD2. V lost 5 bases and J lost 2; bases outside the gene matches: 8. The CDR3 extends over 16 amino acids. The germline V gene has CDR1 SGHTA and CDR2 FQGNSA. CDR3 loop: CASSPRSGGPYNEQFF. As DNA, the CDR3 is TGTGCCAGCAGCCCGCGGAGCGGGGGCCCCTACAATGAGCAGTTCTTC.

The V and J genes are TRBV15 and TRBJ2-3, with 8 bases identical to TRBD1. From germline, CDR1 is LNHNV and CDR2 YYDKDF (reference sequence). Unmatched junction bases numbered 5, after V lost 4 bases and J lost 2 bases. This CDR3 is 15 amino acids long. CDR3 in DNA: TGTGCCACCAGCATGGACAGGGCTACCACAGATACGCAGTATTTT. Its protein product is CATSMDRATTDTQYF.

Many counts were recorded for this clonotype. The chain is built from TRBV7-2 and TRBJ1-1; D ambiguous. Germline values: CDR1 SGHTA, CDR2 FQGNSA. CDR3 length equals 12 residues. Deletions cut 6 bases from V and 6 bases from J, with 11 bases between. As DNA, the CDR3 is TGTGCCAGCAGGGTCTGGGGTCCTGAAGCTTTCTTT. It codes for CASRVWGPEAFF.

In this sample, this clonotype turned up many times. This sequence joins TRBV6-5 and TRBJ1-2; D remains unclear. Germline values: CDR1 MNHEY, CDR2 SVGAGI. This CDR3 has 16 residues. V was shortened by 2 bases and J by 0 bases, with 13 bases between the two germline ends. Here the CDR3 DNA reads TGTGCCAGCAGTTACGGCACGACTTTTCCTAACTATGGCTACACCTTC. The encoded protein is CASSYGTTFPNYGYTF.